A selection of T cell receptor beta chains follows, all from one sample in a study of CD4 T cells in relation to SARS-CoV-2 and coronaviruses. The method was immunoSEQ multiplex PCR; TCRdb's version includes in-frame clones alone and lacks a portion of them. The sample yields about 56,000 clones, 90% to 95% seen once. Input material: naive CD4+ T cells from PBMCs. The receptors here all came from an adult with COVID-19. The CDR3 runs from the conserved cysteine through the conserved F or W. D genes are given only for firm matches. Some rows have no size entry. The others give once, few or many, or a class for an expanded clone.

V	D	size	J	CDR3	DNA
TRBV11-2	NA	NA	TRBJ2-7	CASSSLRDRSEQYF	TGTGCCAGCAGCTCACTTCGAGACCGGTCCGAGCAGTACTTC
TRBV2	TRBD1	NA	TRBJ1-5	CASLQGLGNQPQHF	TGTGCCAGCTTACAGGGGTTAGGCAATCAGCCCCAGCATTTT
TRBV5-5	TRBD1	NA	TRBJ2-7	CASSPLVRDRGNYEQYF	TGTGCCAGCAGCCCACTTGTCCGGGACAGGGGAAACTACGAGCAGTACTTC
TRBV19	NA	NA	TRBJ1-1	CASSIGAGRRPNTEAFF	TGTGCCAGTAGTATAGGGGCGGGAAGACGCCCGAACACTGAAGCTTTCTTT
TRBV9	NA	once	TRBJ2-3	CASSVEGGLGDTQYF	TGTGCCAGCAGCGTGGAGGGGGGGCTTGGAGATACGCAGTATTTT
TRBV5-5	NA	NA	TRBJ1-4	CASSFDWISEKLFF	TGTGCCAGCAGCTTTGACTGGATCTCTGAAAAACTGTTTTTT
TRBV27	TRBD1	NA	TRBJ1-4	CASSPDRVREKLFF	TGTGCCAGCAGTCCGGACAGGGTGCGTGAAAAACTGTTTTTT
TRBV9	NA	NA	TRBJ1-2	CASSSGGGYGYTF	TGTGCCAGCAGCTCGGGAGGGGGCTATGGCTACACCTTC
TRBV30	NA	NA	TRBJ2-2	CAWSVWLTGELFF	TGTGCCTGGAGTGTATGGCTGACCGGGGAGCTGTTTTTT
TRBV6-2/TRBV6-3	NA	NA	TRBJ2-7	CASSRIIREQYF	TGTGCCAGCAGCCGCATCATCCGCGAGCAGTACTTC
TRBV30	TRBD2	NA	TRBJ2-3	CAWSPRTSGTGSTDTQYF	TGTGCCTGGAGTCCCAGGACTAGCGGGACGGGGTCCACAGATACGCAGTATTTT
TRBV18	NA	NA	TRBJ1-1	CASSPRQAMNTEAFF	TGTGCCAGCTCACCTAGACAGGCTATGAACACTGAAGCTTTCTTT
TRBV28	NA	NA	TRBJ1-4	CASSPPLVATNEKLFF	TGTGCCAGCAGTCCGCCGTTGGTGGCAACTAATGAAAAACTGTTTTTT
TRBV11-2	NA	NA	TRBJ2-1	CASSLPSTREQFF	TGTGCCAGCAGCTTACCGAGTACCCGAGAGCAGTTCTTC
TRBV7-8	NA	NA	TRBJ1-1	CASSPHLGGGTEAFF	TGTGCCAGCAGCCCCCATCTGGGAGGCGGCACTGAAGCTTTCTTT
TRBV28	NA	once	TRBJ2-1	CASKDSTVDYNEQFF	TGTGCCAGCAAGGACAGCACCGTGGACTACAATGAGCAGTTCTTC
TRBV5-1	NA	NA	TRBJ1-2	CASSLAKSPTPTNYGYTF	TGCGCCAGCAGCTTGGCCAAGTCGCCGACCCCTACTAACTATGGCTACACCTTC
TRBV9	NA	once	TRBJ2-4	CASSVGPVSAKNIQYF	TGTGCCAGCAGCGTAGGTCCAGTCAGCGCCAAAAACATTCAGTACTTC
TRBV20-1	NA	once	TRBJ2-7	CSASEERSLQYF	TGCAGTGCTAGTGAGGAGAGGTCATTGCAGTACTTC
TRBV5-1	NA	NA	TRBJ2-7	CASSGGTAASDEQYF	TGCGCCAGCAGCGGAGGGACAGCGGCTAGCGACGAGCAGTACTTC
TRBV10-3	TRBD2	NA	TRBJ2-2	CAISKREDYTGELFF	TGTGCCATCAGTAAGCGGGAGGACTACACCGGGGAGCTGTTTTTT
TRBV2	NA	NA	TRBJ1-1	CASTAGEDTEAFF	TGTGCCAGCACGGCGGGGGAGGACACTGAAGCTTTCTTT
TRBV30	NA	NA	TRBJ1-6	CAWRNTRYNSPLHF	TGTGCCTGGAGGAATACCAGATATAATTCACCCCTCCACTTT
TRBV29-1	TRBD1	NA	TRBJ2-1	CSVAAPGRGQGASKQFF	TGCAGCGTCGCCGCCCCCGGGAGGGGACAGGGGGCTAGCAAGCAGTTCTTC
TRBV7-3	NA	NA	TRBJ2-1	CASSLEGWAQGEQFF	TGTGCCAGCAGCTTAGAAGGCTGGGCACAGGGTGAGCAGTTCTTC
TRBV7-2	NA	NA	TRBJ2-1	CASSQPPGTSPLNEQFF	TGTGCCAGCAGCCAGCCCCCGGGGACTTCCCCGCTTAATGAGCAGTTCTTC
TRBV9	TRBD1	NA	TRBJ1-6	CASSPDRTGRNSPLHF	TGTGCCAGCAGCCCGGACCGGACAGGGCGGAATTCACCCCTCCACTTT
TRBV5-1	TRBD2	NA	TRBJ2-7	CASYSGTSGGEQYF	TGCGCCAGCTACTCCGGGACTAGCGGTGGCGAGCAGTACTTC
TRBV5-4	TRBD2	NA	TRBJ2-1	CASSLAAGVSYNEQFF	TGTGCCAGCAGCTTGGCCGCGGGAGTTTCTTACAATGAGCAGTTCTTC
TRBV30	NA	NA	TRBJ2-3	CAWSEGSTDTQYF	TGTGCCTGGAGTGAAGGAAGCACAGATACGCAGTATTTT
TRBV7-3	NA	few	TRBJ2-1	CASSLRGEGLYNEQFF	TGTGCCAGCAGCCTCCGCGGGGAAGGCCTCTACAATGAGCAGTTCTTC
TRBV7-8	NA	once	TRBJ2-1	CASSLVAGSEQFF	TGTGCCAGCAGCTTAGTCGCGGGAAGTGAGCAGTTCTTC
TRBV6-5	NA	NA	TRBJ2-3	CAIKGLAEDTQYF	TGTGCCATCAAAGGGCTAGCTGAAGATACGCAGTATTTT
TRBV19	NA	NA	TRBJ1-1	CASSIFAGDEAFF	TGTGCCAGTAGTATTTTCGCGGGAGATGAAGCTTTCTTT
TRBV12-3/TRBV12-4	NA	NA	TRBJ1-3	CASSLISGNTIYF	TGTGCCAGCAGTCTGATCTCGGGAAACACCATATATTTT
TRBV25-1	NA	NA	TRBJ1-1	CASSPLTANTEAFF	TGTGCCAGCAGCCCATTAACAGCGAACACTGAAGCTTTCTTT
TRBV5-1	NA	NA	TRBJ2-1	CASSTLDEQFF	TGCGCCAGCAGCACCTTGGATGAGCAGTTCTTC
TRBV3-1/TRBV3-2	NA	NA	TRBJ2-2	CASSQVGLAGELFF	TGTGCCAGCAGCCAAGTGGGGCTCGCCGGGGAGCTGTTTTTT
TRBV2	TRBD1	NA	TRBJ2-2	CASRPATGGKTGELFF	TGTGCCAGCAGGCCCGCGACAGGGGGCAAGACCGGGGAGCTGTTTTTT
TRBV10-3	TRBD2	NA	TRBJ2-3	CAAAGALTDTQYF	TGTGCCGCAGCGGGAGCCCTCACAGATACGCAGTATTTT
TRBV28	NA	NA	TRBJ2-3	CATSQLPDTQYF	TGTGCCACATCCCAGCTTCCAGATACGCAGTATTTT
TRBV5-6	NA	NA	TRBJ1-1	CASSLAGQEVNTEAFF	TGTGCCAGCAGCTTGGCAGGGCAGGAGGTGAACACTGAAGCTTTCTTT
TRBV7-9	NA	NA	TRBJ2-5	CASSRIETQYF	TGTGCCAGCAGCCGAATAGAGACCCAGTACTTC
TRBV30	NA	once	TRBJ2-7	CAWSRMYEQYF	TGTGCCTGGAGTCGGATGTACGAGCAGTACTTC
TRBV6-5	NA	NA	TRBJ2-2	CASRTALTGELFF	TGTGCCAGCCGGACAGCGCTCACCGGGGAGCTGTTTTTT
TRBV12-3/TRBV12-4	TRBD2	NA	TRBJ2-1	CASGGSAYNEQFF	TGTGCCAGCGGCGGGAGCGCCTACAATGAGCAGTTCTTC
TRBV5-6	TRBD1	NA	TRBJ1-2	CASSLAGTGHNYGYTF	TGTGCCAGCAGCTTGGCCGGGACAGGGCATAACTATGGCTACACCTTC
TRBV4-1	NA	NA	TRBJ1-2	CASSQDLAGGYTF	TGCGCCAGCAGCCAAGATCTCGCCGGAGGCTACACCTTC
TRBV7-8	NA	once	TRBJ2-5	CASSLADQETQYF	TGTGCCAGCAGCTTAGCTGACCAAGAGACCCAGTACTTC
TRBV5-1	NA	once	TRBJ2-7	CASSLSGYEQYF	TGCGCCAGCAGCTTAAGTGGGTACGAGCAGTACTTC
TRBV11-2	NA	NA	TRBJ2-6	CASRGGANVLTF	TGTGCCAGCAGGGGGGGGGCCAACGTCCTGACTTTC
TRBV20-1	NA	NA	TRBJ2-3	CSASWTMRADTQYF	TGCAGTGCTAGTTGGACCATGAGGGCAGATACGCAGTATTTT
TRBV18	TRBD1	NA	TRBJ2-3	CASSLKDRGTDTQYF	TGTGCCAGCTCGCTTAAGGACAGGGGGACAGATACGCAGTATTTT
TRBV5-4	TRBD1	NA	TRBJ2-5	CASSRTGEGMRLQETQYF	TGTGCCAGCAGCAGGACAGGGGAGGGAATGCGGCTACAAGAGACCCAGTACTTC
TRBV28	NA	NA	TRBJ2-1	CASRGTEAGNYNEQFF	TGTGCCAGCAGAGGAACTGAAGCGGGTAATTACAATGAGCAGTTCTTC
TRBV7-3	TRBD2	NA	TRBJ2-3	CASSLRAGGPEDTQYF	TGTGCCAGCAGCTTAAGAGCGGGAGGGCCCGAAGATACGCAGTATTTT
TRBV6-6	TRBD2	NA	TRBJ2-3	CASRRLAVPSTDTQYF	TGTGCCAGCAGGAGACTAGCGGTTCCTAGCACAGATACGCAGTATTTT
TRBV6-6	NA	NA	TRBJ1-2	CASTSGFYYGYTF	TGTGCCAGTACCTCCGGGTTTTACTATGGCTACACCTTC
TRBV15	NA	NA	TRBJ2-3	CATSRGGIFAGPTDTQYF	TGTGCCACCAGCAGAGGAGGGATTTTTGCGGGGCCCACAGATACGCAGTATTTT
TRBV6-5	TRBD2	NA	TRBJ2-1	CASSYGGRAANEQFF	TGTGCCAGCAGTTACGGCGGGAGGGCCGCGAATGAGCAGTTCTTC